These T cell receptor beta chains were read from a single sample in a study of blood T cell repertoires in COVID-19. Some clones are missing from TCRdb's copy, which holds only in-frame ones; the method was immunoSEQ multiplex PCR. The sample includes roughly 250,000 clones, about 80% of them seen just once. The sequenced sample was peripheral blood. Receptors were obtained from a person aged 65 to 85 with COVID-19, enrolled during active disease. The CDR3 runs from the conserved cysteine through the conserved F or W. D genes are given only for firm matches. Part of the rows lack a size; the others show once, few, many or a class for expanded clones.

d_call,v_call,j_call,clone_size,cdr3_aa,cdr3_nt
NA,TRBV7-8,TRBJ1-1,NA,CASSPVSGVSFKKNTEAFF,TGTGCCAGCAGCCCAGTATCCGGGGTTTCTTTTAAGAAGAACACTGAAGCTTTCTTT
TRBD1,TRBV5-5,TRBJ1-5,NA,CASSTGTGEWGNQPQHF,TGTGCCAGCAGCACTGGGACAGGGGAATGGGGCAATCAGCCCCAGCATTTT
NA,TRBV14,TRBJ2-4,NA,CASSQVSGKAKNIQYF,TGTGCCAGCAGCCAAGTTTCAGGAAAAGCCAAAAACATTCAGTACTTC
TRBD1,TRBV3-1/TRBV3-2,TRBJ1-1,NA,CASSQDRATEAFF,TGTGCCAGCAGCCAGGACAGGGCCACTGAAGCTTTCTTT
TRBD2,TRBV11-2,TRBJ2-5,NA,CASSFGGAEETQYF,TGTGCCAGCAGCTTCGGGGGGGCCGAAGAGACCCAGTACTTC
NA,TRBV3-1/TRBV3-2,TRBJ1-1,NA,CASSQVQGYGNTEAFF,TGTGCCAGCAGCCAAGTCCAGGGCTATGGGAACACTGAAGCTTTCTTT
TRBD1,TRBV18,TRBJ1-2,NA,CASSPPQGGNYGYTF,TGTGCCAGCTCACCGCCACAGGGGGGGAACTATGGCTACACCTTC
TRBD1,TRBV3-1/TRBV3-2,TRBJ2-1,NA,CATKRDRGRNEQFF,TGTGCCACCAAGCGGGACAGGGGGCGGAATGAGCAGTTCTTC
NA,TRBV6-5,TRBJ2-7,NA,CASSPIPDTEQYF,TGTGCCAGCAGCCCAATCCCAGACACTGAGCAGTACTTC
TRBD2,TRBV10-3,TRBJ2-3,NA,CAISESSGGRRMEDTQYF,TGTGCCATCAGTGAGTCCTCTGGCGGGAGAAGGATGGAGGATACGCAGTATTTT
NA,TRBV6-5,TRBJ1-1,few,CASSFLTPGEEAFF,TGTGCCAGCAGTTTCCTTACCCCGGGAGAGGAAGCTTTCTTT
TRBD1,TRBV4-3,TRBJ1-2,NA,CASSQGGQGNYGYTF,TGCGCCAGCAGCCAGGGCGGACAGGGAAACTATGGCTACACCTTC
TRBD2,TRBV7-2,TRBJ2-7,NA,CASSRSGLAGLTYEQYF,TGTGCCAGCAGCCGGTCGGGACTAGCGGGACTAACCTACGAGCAGTACTTC
TRBD2,TRBV7-9,TRBJ2-1,many,CASSWIGLADDYNEQFF,TGTGCCAGCAGCTGGATAGGACTAGCGGATGACTACAATGAGCAGTTCTTC
TRBD1,TRBV7-8,TRBJ1-2,NA,CASSDRAGYTF,TGTGCCAGCAGCGACAGGGCTGGCTACACCTTC
NA,TRBV7-2,TRBJ1-2,NA,CASSLTSGYGYTF,TGTGCCAGCAGCTTAACTTCAGGGTATGGCTACACCTTC
TRBD2,TRBV4-2,TRBJ2-7,NA,CASSQGTDGFGLAGGPASEQYF,TGTGCCAGCAGCCAAGGGACGGACGGCTTCGGACTAGCGGGAGGCCCCGCCTCCGAGCAGTACTTC
TRBD2,TRBV5-1,TRBJ2-3,NA,CASSPLAGGTDTQYF,TGCGCCAGCAGCCCCTTAGCGGGAGGCACAGATACGCAGTATTTT
NA,TRBV7-2,TRBJ2-1,NA,CASSLGLQYEQFF,TGTGCCAGCAGCTTAGGGCTCCAGTATGAGCAGTTCTTC